One sample yielded the 2 T cell receptor beta chains listed below, sequenced in a study of T cells in Graves' hyperthyroidism and ophthalmopathy. RNA transcripts served as the template for amplifying TCR beta CDR3 regions. Initially, a first-round RT-PCR of the TCR CDR3 employed the HTBI primer set. TCRdb redid the calling of the multiplex PCR reads with MiXCR, one entry per CDR3 protein. The sample lists 500,000 to 650,000 distinct CDR3 sequences, 35% to 50% occurring once. The source material was peripheral blood or thyroid tissue (not recorded which). Receptors were obtained from an adult woman with Graves' disease, either hyperthyroidism or ophthalmopathy (not recorded which).

V usage is TRBV20-1 and J usage is TRBJ2-5; D is undetermined. The CDR3 totals 11 residues. Germline lookup yields CDR1 DFQATT and CDR2 SNEGSKA (reference sequence). Trimming took off 3 bases at V and 5 bases at J, with 7 bases between the two ends. The CDR3 protein is CSARARETQYF. CDR3 DNA: TGCAGTGCTAGGGCGCGGGAGACCCAGTACTTC.

This chain links TRBV20-1 with TRBJ2-3; D is uncertain. V lost 2 bases and J lost 0, with 9 bases in between. This CDR3 region has 14 residues. Germline assignment: CDR1 DFQATT and CDR2 SNEGSKA (reference sequence). The CDR3 region is CSARMDGSTDTQYF. CDR3 nucleotide sequence: TGCAGTGCTAGAATGGACGGTAGCACAGATACGCAGTATTTT.